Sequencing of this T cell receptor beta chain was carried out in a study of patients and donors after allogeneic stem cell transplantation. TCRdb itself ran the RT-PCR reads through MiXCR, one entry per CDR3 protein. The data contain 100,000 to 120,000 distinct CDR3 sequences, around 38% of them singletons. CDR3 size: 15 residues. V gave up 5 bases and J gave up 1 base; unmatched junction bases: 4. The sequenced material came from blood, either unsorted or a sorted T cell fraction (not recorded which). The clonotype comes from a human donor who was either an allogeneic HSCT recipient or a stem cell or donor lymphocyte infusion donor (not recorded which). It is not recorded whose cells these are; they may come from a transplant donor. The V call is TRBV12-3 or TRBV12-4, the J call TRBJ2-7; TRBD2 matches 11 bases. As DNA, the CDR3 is TGTGCCAGCAGTCGACTAGCGGGAACGTCCTACGAGCAGTACTTC. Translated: CASSRLAGTSYEQYF.